The clone carrying this T cell receptor beta chain was observed a handful of times. Its matching antigen is unknown. The source of the sample is a study of blood T cells in healthy people across ages. The second PCR ran 7 to 11 cycles with a sample-barcoded 5' primer and J-beta primers. Through a template-switch adaptor with 12 random nucleotides, each cDNA molecule received a tag. There were at least 3 million CDR3-containing paired-end reads obtained from each sample. TCRdb used MiXCR to reprocess the 5' RACE reads, holding one entry per CDR3 protein. This table holds approximately 800,000 distinct CDR3 sequences, around 62% found once. Per germline, CDR1 SGHVS and CDR2 FQNEAQ. The CDR3 covers 14 residues. V was clipped by 5 bases and J by 2 bases, with 13 bases between them. Study outcomes and limitations: Greater diversity and more naive CD4+ cells were seen in long-lived donors than in aged donors. A strong correlation was found between TCR beta diversity and the percentage of naive T cells.

The chain employs TRBV7-8 and TRBJ2-7; possibly TRBD1 for D (6 bases). The receptor's source is a man in his thirties or forties in good health. The sequencing input was blood. CDR3 sequence reads: CASSPGQKTYEQYF. In DNA, the CDR3 is TGTGCCAGCAGCCCGGGACAAAAGACCTACGAGCAGTACTTC.